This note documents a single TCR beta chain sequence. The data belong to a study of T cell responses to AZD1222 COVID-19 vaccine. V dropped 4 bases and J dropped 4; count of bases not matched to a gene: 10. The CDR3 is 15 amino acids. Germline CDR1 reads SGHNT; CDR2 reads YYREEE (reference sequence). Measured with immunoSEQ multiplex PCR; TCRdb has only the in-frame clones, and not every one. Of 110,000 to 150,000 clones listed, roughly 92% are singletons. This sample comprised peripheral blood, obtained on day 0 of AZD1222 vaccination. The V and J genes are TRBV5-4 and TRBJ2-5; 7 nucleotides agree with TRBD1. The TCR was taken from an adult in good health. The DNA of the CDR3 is TGTGCCAGCAGCGCGGACAGGCGTAGGGCAGAGACCCAGTACTTC. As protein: CASSADRRRAETQYF. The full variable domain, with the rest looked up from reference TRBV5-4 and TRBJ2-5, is ETGVTQSPTHLIKTRGQQVTLRCSSQSGHNTVSWYQQALGQGPQFIFQYYREEENGRGNFPPRFSGLQFPNYSSELNVNALELDDSALYLCASSADRRRAETQYFGPGTRLLVL.